This TCR beta chain was recovered during a study of CD8 T cells in ankylosing spondylitis. This clonotype was counted between two and nine times. Its target is unknown. Whole-study findings and limits: Characteristic of ankylosing spondylitis blood, it appeared, was a TCR beta motif comprising 7 to 9 highly homologous variants.

Trimming left V 7 bases short and J 4 bases short, with 13 bases between. The CDR3 extends over 13 amino acids. Germline V CDR1 and CDR2: MDHEN, SYDVKM. TCRdb passed the 5' RACE reads through MiXCR, listing each CDR3 protein once. The repertoire holds approximately 520,000 distinct CDR3 sequences, about 5.7% seen once, with around 3.6% in the top ten. The receptor was isolated from a male donor with ankylosing spondylitis. The material sequenced was blood, either unsorted or a sorted T cell fraction (not recorded which). This chain joins TRBV28 and TRBJ2-5; possibly TRBD2 for D (5 bases). CDR3: CASTPGSRETQYF. Written as DNA, the CDR3 is TGTGCCAGCACCCCTGGGAGCCGAGAGACCCAGTACTTC. Combining the CDR3 with reference TRBV28 and TRBJ2-5 gives the whole variable domain DVKVTQSSRYLVKRTGEKVFLECVQDMDHENMFWYRQDPGLGLRLIYFSYDVKMKEKGDIPEGYSVSREKKERFSLILESASTNQTSMYLCASTPGSRETQYFGPGTRLLVL.